The text below deals with one T cell receptor (beta chain). Its specific antigen is unknown. No clone much larger than this one lies a single base away; base qualities are absent. Collaborating institutions collected whole blood in K2EDTA tubes following their own protocols. For TCRbeta analysis, collaborator samples were shipped as frozen whole blood, as isolated PBMCs, or as DNA extracted from either sample type. TCRbeta CDR3 regions were amplified from genomic DNA using the immunoSEQ Assay, a bias-controlled multiplex PCR. The authors' analysis ran thus. Nucleated cell counts per sample were estimated from amplification of reference gene primers within the assay. Sequence reads were collapsed and filtered to measure the absolute abundance of every unique TCRbeta CDR3 rearrangement. For each sample, productive Simpson clonality was calculated by taking the square root of Simpson's diversity index across productive rearrangements. TCRdb retrieved this table from immuneACCESS and kept in-frame rearrangements only. Not all clones are present; in checked studies, unresolved V genes account for under half, and no reason is known for the remainder. From that table come the V and J calls and clone size; the DNA was used to work out D and trimming. The sample yields around 77,000 clones; under 95% were counted once. Of the sample, about a sixth is held by the ten largest clones.

These data originate in a study of blood T cell repertoires in COVID-19 (dated by TCRdb to 2020 to 2022). Background for the entire study: Samples from collaborators originated in the United States, Italy and Spain and spanned both the acute and convalescent phases of COVID-19. The repertoires were released in a freely available public database intended as a resource for research on the immune response to SARS-CoV-2. Where HLA class I and class II types were available, the types were taken from metadata supplied by the sample provider, not from assay-based typing. Nearly every sample came with metadata listing a de-identified subject ID, COVID-19 status, age in years and sex. Samples were obtained from the ongoing ImmuneRACE study (first 160 participants) and from 1,254 subjects provided by 6 global collaborators. The material from the prospective study consisted of cDNA or gDNA derived from T cells, B-cell-depleted T cells, or PBMCs. Subjects who had been exposed to COVID-19, were actively infected with it, or had recovered from it provided the deeply sampled blood TCRbeta repertoires that made up the dataset.

Study-wide conclusions, independent of this receptor: The amount of clinical and demographic metadata varied by source and participant and was provided uncurated.

This clonotype originated in a woman older than 75 with active or convalescent COVID-19. Sample: peripheral blood.

The DNA is as follows: TGCGCCAGCAGCTTGGCCCGAGACAGGGCAAATTCACCCCTCCACTTT. Protein translation: CASSLARDRANSPLHF. The rearrangement combines TRBV5-1 with TRBJ1-6; TRBD1 aligns with 7 central bases. CDR1 is given as SGHRS and CDR2 as YFSETQ, both from the germline V gene. CDR3 length: 16 amino acids, cysteine to phenylalanine. Just CDR3 DNA is preserved here, 48 bases in frame from base 1. V is pruned by 0 bases and J by 7 bases, leaving 7 bases of the junction without a gene match. The full variable domain, with segments outside the CDR3 supplied by the reference TRBV5-1 and TRBJ1-6 proteins, appears as KAGVTQTPRYLIKTRGQQVTLSCSPISGHRSVSWYQQTPGQGLQFLFEYFSETQRNKGNFPGRFSGRQFSNSRSEMNVSTLELGDSALYLCASSLARDRANSPLHFGNGTRLTVT.